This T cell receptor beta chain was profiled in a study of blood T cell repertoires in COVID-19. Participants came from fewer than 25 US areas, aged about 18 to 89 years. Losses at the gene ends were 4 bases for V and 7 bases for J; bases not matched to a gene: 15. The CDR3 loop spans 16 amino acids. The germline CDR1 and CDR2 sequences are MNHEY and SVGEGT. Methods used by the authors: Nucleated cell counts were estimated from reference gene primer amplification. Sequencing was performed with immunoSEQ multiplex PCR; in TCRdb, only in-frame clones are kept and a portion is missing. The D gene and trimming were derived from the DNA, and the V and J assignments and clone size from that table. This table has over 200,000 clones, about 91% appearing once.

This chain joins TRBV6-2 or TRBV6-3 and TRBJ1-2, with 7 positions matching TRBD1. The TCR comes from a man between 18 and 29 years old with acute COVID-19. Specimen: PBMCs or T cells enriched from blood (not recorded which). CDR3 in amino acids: CASSSPGQTIQSGYTF. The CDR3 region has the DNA TGTGCCAGCAGTTCCCCGGGACAGACGATCCAGAGTGGCTACACCTTC.